This entry features one T cell receptor (beta chain) sequence. This specimen belongs to a study of blood T cell repertoires in COVID-19. Study-level information: Both acute and convalescent COVID-19 samples were obtained from the United States, Italy and Spain. PBMCs, B-cell-depleted T cells, or T cells provided the cDNA or gDNA that made up the material.

Trimming shortened V by 4 bases and J by 0 bases, and 19 bases separated the two germline ends. Germline V gene lookup returns CDR1 SQVTM and CDR2 ANQGSEA. The CDR3 sequence is 18 residues long. Original handling: Amplification with reference gene primers provided the estimates of nucleated cell counts. Profiled with immunoSEQ multiplex PCR; TCRdb holds only in-frame clones, not every one. V and J calls and clone size follow that table, whereas D and trimming were derived from the DNA. The data contain tens of thousands of clones, around nine tenths of them singletons. The V and J genes are TRBV29-1 and TRBJ2-6; maybe TRBD2 (5 bases). The source material was peripheral blood. The clonotype comes from a woman aged 70 to 79 with acute or convalescent COVID-19. CDR3 nucleotide sequence: TGCAGCGTTGGAGTTCCGGGAACTGGGCCCTCTGGGGCCAACGTCCTGACTTTC. Residues: CSVGVPGTGPSGANVLTF.